This T cell receptor (beta chain) was observed in a study of CD8 T cells in Susac syndrome. The RNA, about 0.5 to 1 ug, was put through reverse transcription using random hexamers. TCRdb re-called the immunoSEQ multiplex PCR reads with MiXCR, one entry per CDR3 protein. The sample has about 430,000 distinct CDR3 sequences, approximately 89% seen once. The authors negatively isolated CD8+ and CD4+ T cells and FACS-enriched TEMRA cells. Trimming removed 5 bases from V and 2 bases from J; junction bases left unmatched: 6. The germline gives CDR1 SGHDN, CDR2 FVKESK. This CDR3 has 14 residues. In this sample, this clonotype turned up a few times.

The specimen sequenced was CD8+ T cells from PBMCs. The J gene is TRBJ2-7, the V gene TRBV14, with TRBD1 matching 7 bases. The clonotype originates from a human donor with multiple sclerosis. This CDR3 reads CASSGRDRAYEQYF. Written as DNA, the CDR3 is TGTGCCAGCAGCGGCCGGGACAGAGCCTACGAGCAGTACTTC.